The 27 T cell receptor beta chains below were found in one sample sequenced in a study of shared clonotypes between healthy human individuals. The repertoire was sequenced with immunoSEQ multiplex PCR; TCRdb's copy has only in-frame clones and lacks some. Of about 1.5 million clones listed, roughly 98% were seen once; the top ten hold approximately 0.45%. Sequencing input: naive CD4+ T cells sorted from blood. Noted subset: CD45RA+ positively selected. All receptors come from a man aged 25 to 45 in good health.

CDR3 sequence: CASIQGAAMNTEAFF. The DNA of the CDR3 is TGTGCCAGTATCCAGGGGGCGGCGATGAACACTGAAGCTTTCTTT. The chain carries TRBV19 and TRBJ1-1, with 8 bases aligning to TRBD1. Germline CDR1 is LNHDA and CDR2 is SQIVND (reference sequence). The CDR3 is made up of 15 amino acids. Trimming at V came to 7 bases and at J to 0 bases, leaving 7 bases not matched to a gene.

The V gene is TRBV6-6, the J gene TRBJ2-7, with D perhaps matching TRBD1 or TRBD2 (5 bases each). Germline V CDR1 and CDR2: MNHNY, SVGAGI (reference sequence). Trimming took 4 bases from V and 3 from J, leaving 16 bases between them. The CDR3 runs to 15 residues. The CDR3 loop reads CASSSTLGPLYEQYF. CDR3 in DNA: TGTGCCAGCAGTTCCACCCTGGGACCACTCTACGAGCAGTACTTC.

CDR3 region: CASSLSLWGASNEQFF. CDR3 DNA sequence: TGTGCCAGCAGTTTATCGCTTTGGGGGGCTAGCAATGAGCAGTTCTTC. The genes are TRBV27 and TRBJ2-1; possibly TRBD1 or TRBD2 for D (6 bases each). Germline loops: CDR1 MNHEY, CDR2 SMNVEV (reference sequence). Trimming cost V 0 bases and J 6 bases, with 15 bases left between them. The CDR3 runs 16 residues.

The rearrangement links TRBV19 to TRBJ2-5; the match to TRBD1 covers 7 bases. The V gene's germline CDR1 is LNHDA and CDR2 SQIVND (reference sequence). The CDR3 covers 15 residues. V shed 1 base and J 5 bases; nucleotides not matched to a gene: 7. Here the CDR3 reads CASSIGRGPVETQYF. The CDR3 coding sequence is TGTGCCAGTAGTATAGGTAGGGGGCCGGTGGAGACCCAGTACTTC.

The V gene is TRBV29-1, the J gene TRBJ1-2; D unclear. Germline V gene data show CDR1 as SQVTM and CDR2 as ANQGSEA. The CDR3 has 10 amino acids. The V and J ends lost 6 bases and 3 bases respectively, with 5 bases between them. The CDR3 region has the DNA TGCAGCGTCCAGGACTATGGCTACACCTTC. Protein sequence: CSVQDYGYTF.

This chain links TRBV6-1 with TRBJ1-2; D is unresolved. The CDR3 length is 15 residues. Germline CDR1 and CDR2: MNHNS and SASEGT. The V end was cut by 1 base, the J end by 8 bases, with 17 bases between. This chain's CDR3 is CASSEGRTGTRGYTF. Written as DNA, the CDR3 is TGTGCCAGCAGTGAAGGACGGACGGGAACTCGGGGCTACACCTTC.

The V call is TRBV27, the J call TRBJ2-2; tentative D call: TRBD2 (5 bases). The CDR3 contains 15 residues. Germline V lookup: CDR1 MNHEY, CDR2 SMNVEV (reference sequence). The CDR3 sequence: CAGLAGRKNAGELFF. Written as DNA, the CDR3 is TGTGCAGGGCTAGCAGGTAGAAAAAACGCCGGGGAGCTGTTTTTT.

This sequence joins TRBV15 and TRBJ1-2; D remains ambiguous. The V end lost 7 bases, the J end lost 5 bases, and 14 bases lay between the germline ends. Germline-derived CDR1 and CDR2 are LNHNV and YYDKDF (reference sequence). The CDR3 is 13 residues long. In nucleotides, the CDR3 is TGTGCCACCAAAATGGTGGGCGATTATGGCTACACCTTC. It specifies CATKMVGDYGYTF.

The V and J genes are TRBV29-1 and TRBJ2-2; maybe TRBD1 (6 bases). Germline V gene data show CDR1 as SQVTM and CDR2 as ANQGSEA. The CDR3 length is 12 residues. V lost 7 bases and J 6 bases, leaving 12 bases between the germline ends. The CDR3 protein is CSAYRVPGELFF. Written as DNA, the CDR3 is TGCAGCGCCTACAGGGTTCCCGGGGAGCTGTTTTTT.

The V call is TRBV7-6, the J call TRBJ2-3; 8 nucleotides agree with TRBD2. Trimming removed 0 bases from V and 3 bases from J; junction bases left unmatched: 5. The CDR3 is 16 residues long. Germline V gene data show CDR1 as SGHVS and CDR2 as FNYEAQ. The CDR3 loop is CASSLALSGSTDTQYF. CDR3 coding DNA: TGTGCCAGCAGCTTAGCGCTGAGCGGGAGTACAGATACGCAGTATTTT.

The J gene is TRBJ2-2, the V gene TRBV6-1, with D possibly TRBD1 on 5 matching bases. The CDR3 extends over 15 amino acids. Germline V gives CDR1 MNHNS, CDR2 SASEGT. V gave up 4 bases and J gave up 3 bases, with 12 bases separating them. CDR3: CASSARQGDTGELFF. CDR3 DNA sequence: TGTGCCAGCAGTGCCCGTCAGGGCGACACCGGGGAGCTGTTTTTT.

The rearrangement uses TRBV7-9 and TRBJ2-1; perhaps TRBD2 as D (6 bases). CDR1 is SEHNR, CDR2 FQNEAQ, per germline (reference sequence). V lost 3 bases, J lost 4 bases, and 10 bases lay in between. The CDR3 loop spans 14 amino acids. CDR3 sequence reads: CASSFPREYNEQFF. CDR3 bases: TGTGCCAGCAGCTTTCCGCGGGAATACAATGAGCAGTTCTTC. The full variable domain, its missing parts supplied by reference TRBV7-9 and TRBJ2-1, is DTGVSQNPRHKITKRGQNVTFRCDPISEHNRLYWYRQTLGQGPEFLTYFQNEAQLEKSRLLSDRFSAERPKGSFSTLEIQRTEQGDSAMYLCASSFPREYNEQFFGPGTRLTVL.

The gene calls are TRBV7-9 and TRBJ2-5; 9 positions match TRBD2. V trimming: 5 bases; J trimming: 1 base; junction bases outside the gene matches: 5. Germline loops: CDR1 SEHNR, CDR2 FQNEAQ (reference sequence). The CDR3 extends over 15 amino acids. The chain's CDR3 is CASSATSGRQETQYF. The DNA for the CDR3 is TGTGCCAGCAGCGCCACTAGCGGGCGCCAAGAGACCCAGTACTTC.

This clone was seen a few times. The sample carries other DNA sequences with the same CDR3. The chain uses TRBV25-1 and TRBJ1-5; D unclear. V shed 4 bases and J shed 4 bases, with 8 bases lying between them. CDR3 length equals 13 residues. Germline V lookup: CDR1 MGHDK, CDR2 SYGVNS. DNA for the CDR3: TGTGCCAGCAGTGGCTTGGGGAATCAGCCCCAGCATTTT. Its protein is CASSGLGNQPQHF.

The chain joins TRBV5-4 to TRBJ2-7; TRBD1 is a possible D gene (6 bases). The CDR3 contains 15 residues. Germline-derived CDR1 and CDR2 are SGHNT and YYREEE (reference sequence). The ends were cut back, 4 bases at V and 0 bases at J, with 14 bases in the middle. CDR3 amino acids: CASSAHPGASYEQYF. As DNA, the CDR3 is TGTGCCAGCAGCGCGCACCCAGGGGCCTCCTACGAGCAGTACTTC.

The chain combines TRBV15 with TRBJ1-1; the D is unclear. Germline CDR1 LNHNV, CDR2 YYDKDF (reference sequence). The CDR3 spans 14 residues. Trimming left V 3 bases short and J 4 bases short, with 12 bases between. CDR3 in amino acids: CATSSEVGTTEAFF. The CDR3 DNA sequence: TGTGCCACCAGCAGTGAAGTAGGAACCACTGAAGCTTTCTTT.

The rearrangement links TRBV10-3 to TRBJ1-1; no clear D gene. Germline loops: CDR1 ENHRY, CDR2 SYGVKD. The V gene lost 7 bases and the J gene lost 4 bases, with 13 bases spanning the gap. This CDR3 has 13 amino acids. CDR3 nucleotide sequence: TGTGCCATCACCAGGACCGGCGGCACTGAAGCTTTCTTT. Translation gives CAITRTGGTEAFF.

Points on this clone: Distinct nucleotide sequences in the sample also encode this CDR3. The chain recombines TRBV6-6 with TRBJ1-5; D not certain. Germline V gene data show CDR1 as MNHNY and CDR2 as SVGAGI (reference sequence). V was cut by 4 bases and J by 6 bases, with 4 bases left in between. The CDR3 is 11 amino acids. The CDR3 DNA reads TGTGCCAGCAGTTCGGGTCAGCCCCAGCATTTT. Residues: CASSSGQPQHF.

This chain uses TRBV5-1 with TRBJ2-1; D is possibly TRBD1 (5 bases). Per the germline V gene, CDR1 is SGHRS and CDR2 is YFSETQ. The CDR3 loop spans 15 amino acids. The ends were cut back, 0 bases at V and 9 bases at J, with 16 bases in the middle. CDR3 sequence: CASSLGDFRVTEQFF. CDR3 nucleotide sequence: TGCGCCAGCAGCTTGGGGGATTTCAGGGTCACTGAGCAGTTCTTC.

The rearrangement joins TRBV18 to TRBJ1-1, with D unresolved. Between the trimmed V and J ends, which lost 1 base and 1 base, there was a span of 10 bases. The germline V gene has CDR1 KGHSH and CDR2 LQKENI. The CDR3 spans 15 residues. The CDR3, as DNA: TGTGCCAGCTCACCACTGACGGGATCGAACACTGAAGCTTTCTTT. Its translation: CASSPLTGSNTEAFF.

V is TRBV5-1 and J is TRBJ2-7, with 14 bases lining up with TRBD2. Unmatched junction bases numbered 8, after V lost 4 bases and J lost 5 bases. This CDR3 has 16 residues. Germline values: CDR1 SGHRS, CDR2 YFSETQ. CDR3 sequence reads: CASSGGWGLAGDEQYF. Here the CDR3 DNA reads TGCGCCAGCAGCGGAGGATGGGGACTAGCGGGAGACGAGCAGTACTTC.

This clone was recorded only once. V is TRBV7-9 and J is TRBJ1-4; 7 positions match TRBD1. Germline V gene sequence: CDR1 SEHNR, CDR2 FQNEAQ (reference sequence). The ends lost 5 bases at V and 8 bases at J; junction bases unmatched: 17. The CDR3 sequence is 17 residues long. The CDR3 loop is CASSPPDRRRMGEKLFF. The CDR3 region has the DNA TGTGCCAGCAGCCCTCCGGACAGGCGGCGTATGGGGGAAAAACTGTTTTTT.

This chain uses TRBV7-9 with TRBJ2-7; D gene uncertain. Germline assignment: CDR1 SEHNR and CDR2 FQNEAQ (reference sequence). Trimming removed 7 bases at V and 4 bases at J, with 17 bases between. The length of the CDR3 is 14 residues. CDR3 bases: TGTGCCAGCAACCCTGGCCGGAGTCCTTACGAGCAGTACTTC. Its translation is CASNPGRSPYEQYF. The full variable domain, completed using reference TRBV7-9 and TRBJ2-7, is DTGVSQNPRHKITKRGQNVTFRCDPISEHNRLYWYRQTLGQGPEFLTYFQNEAQLEKSRLLSDRFSAERPKGSFSTLEIQRTEQGDSAMYLCASNPGRSPYEQYFGPGTRLTVT.

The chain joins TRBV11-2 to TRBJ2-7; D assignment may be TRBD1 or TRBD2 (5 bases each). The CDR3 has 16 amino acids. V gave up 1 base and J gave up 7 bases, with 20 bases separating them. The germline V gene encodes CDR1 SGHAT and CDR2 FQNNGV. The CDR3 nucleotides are TGTGCCAGCAGCTTAGCTTCTGGGACGGCTGTTTATGAGCAGTACTTC. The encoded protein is CASSLASGTAVYEQYF.

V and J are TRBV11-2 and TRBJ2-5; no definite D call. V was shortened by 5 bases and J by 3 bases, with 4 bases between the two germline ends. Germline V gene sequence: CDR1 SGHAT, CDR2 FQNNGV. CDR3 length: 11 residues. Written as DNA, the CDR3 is TGTGCCAGCAGCGGAGAAGAGACCCAGTACTTC. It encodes CASSGEETQYF.

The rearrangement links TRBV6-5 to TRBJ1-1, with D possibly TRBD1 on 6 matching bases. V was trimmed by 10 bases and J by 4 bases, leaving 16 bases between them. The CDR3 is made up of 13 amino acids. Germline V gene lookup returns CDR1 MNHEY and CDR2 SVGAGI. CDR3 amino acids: CATYRRGSTEAFF. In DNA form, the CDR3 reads TGTGCCACCTATCGCAGGGGTTCCACTGAAGCTTTCTTT.

CDR3 sequence: CASSYDLFGTEAFF. The DNA of the CDR3 is TGTGCCAGCAGCTACGACCTCTTTGGGACTGAAGCTTTCTTT. The rearrangement joins TRBV7-2 to TRBJ1-1; no clear D. CDR1 is SGHTA, CDR2 FQGNSA, per germline. This CDR3 region has 14 residues. The V gene lost 4 bases and the J gene lost 5 bases, with 14 bases spanning the gap.